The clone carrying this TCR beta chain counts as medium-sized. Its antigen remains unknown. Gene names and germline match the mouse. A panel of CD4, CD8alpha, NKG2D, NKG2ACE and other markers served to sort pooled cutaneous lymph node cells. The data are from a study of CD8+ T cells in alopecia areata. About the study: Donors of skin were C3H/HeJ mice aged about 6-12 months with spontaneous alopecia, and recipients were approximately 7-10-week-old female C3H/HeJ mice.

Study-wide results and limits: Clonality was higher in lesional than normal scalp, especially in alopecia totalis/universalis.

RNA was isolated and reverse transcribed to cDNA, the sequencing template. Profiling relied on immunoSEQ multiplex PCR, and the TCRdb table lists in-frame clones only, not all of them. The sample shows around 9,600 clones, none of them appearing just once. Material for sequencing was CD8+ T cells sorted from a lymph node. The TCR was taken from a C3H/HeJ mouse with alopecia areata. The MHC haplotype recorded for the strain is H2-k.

Partial CDR3 DNA: TGTGCAAGCAGCTTTCTGGGGGGGCGGGAC. This codes for CASSFLGGRD. In full, the CDR3 is CASSFLGGRDTQYF. The gene calls are TRBV16 and TRBJ2-5, with 10 bases matching TRBD2. The read terminates 4 residues ahead of where the CDR3 ends, so the germline J gene completes it. Germline assignment: CDR1 SGHSA and CDR2 FRNQAP. The CDR3 totals 14 residues.